The 10 T cell receptor beta chains below come from one sample, sequenced in a study of cytomegalovirus exposure and HLA in healthy donors. It was with 60 Vbeta and 13 Jbeta primers that the PCR ran. Sequencing was performed with immunoSEQ multiplex PCR; in TCRdb, only in-frame clones are kept and a portion is missing. The sample consists of 100,000 to 150,000 clones, about 80% of them appearing once. Specimen: PBMCs. The source of these receptors is a female donor in good health and CMV-seropositive.

V gene TRBV15 combines with J gene TRBJ2-3; no definite D call. Germline CDR1 LNHNV, CDR2 YYDKDF (reference sequence). The V and J ends lost 0 bases and 4 bases respectively, with 14 bases between them. This CDR3 is 16 amino acids long. The CDR3 protein is CATSRDRQAKSDTQYF. CDR3 DNA sequence: TGTGCCACCAGCAGAGATCGGCAGGCGAAGTCAGATACGCAGTATTTT.

The gene calls are TRBV5-1 and TRBJ2-5; D uncertain. CDR1 SGHRS and CDR2 YFSETQ come from the germline V gene. With 0 bases removed from V and 2 bases from J, the gap between germline ends came to 5 bases. The CDR3 length is 13 residues. The CDR3, as DNA: TGCGCCAGCAGCTTGGATGTACAAGAGACCCAGTACTTC. Protein: CASSLDVQETQYF. Using reference TRBV5-1 and TRBJ2-5 for the parts outside the CDR3, the full variable domain is KAGVTQTPRYLIKTRGQQVTLSCSPISGHRSVSWYQQTPGQGLQFLFEYFSETQRNKGNFPGRFSGRQFSNSRSEMNVSTLELGDSALYLCASSLDVQETQYFGPGTRLLVL.

The chain links TRBV6-1 to TRBJ2-3, with 14 bases identical to TRBD2. V trimming: 4 bases; J trimming: 6 bases; junction bases outside the gene matches: 9. This CDR3 contains 17 residues. The germline CDR1 and CDR2 sequences are MNHNS and SASEGT. In nucleotides, the CDR3 is TGTGCCAGCAGTGGGGGACTAGCGGGGGCGCTCTCCGATACGCAGTATTTT. Its protein is CASSGGLAGALSDTQYF.

CDR3 sequence: CSVARENQPQHF. CDR3 DNA: TGCAGCGTTGCGAGAGAAAATCAGCCCCAGCATTTT. This chain uses TRBV29-1 with TRBJ1-5; no reliable D call. CDR1 SQVTM and CDR2 ANQGSEA come from the germline V gene. V was cut by 4 bases and J by 4 bases, with 8 bases left in between. The CDR3 loop spans 12 amino acids.

Notes on this clone: One end of the junction varies from germline; a read error may be responsible. The chain combines TRBV7-9 with TRBJ2-2; no firm D call. This CDR3 region has 12 residues. In germline, CDR1 is SEHNR, CDR2 FQNEAQ (reference sequence). The CDR3 bases are TGTTCCAGCAGCTCCCGGGCCGGGGAGCTGTTTTTT. It codes for CSSSSRAGELFF.

The rearrangement joins TRBV6-5 to TRBJ1-1; 9 nucleotides line up with TRBD1. The CDR3 covers 16 residues. CDR1 and CDR2 from the germline V gene are MNHEY and SVGAGI. V dropped 0 bases and J dropped 5; count of bases not matched to a gene: 7. CDR3 in amino acids: CASSYSIWDRATEAFF. The CDR3 DNA sequence: TGTGCCAGCAGTTACTCCATCTGGGACAGGGCAACTGAAGCTTTCTTT.

The chain combines TRBV6-6 with TRBJ1-5, with D tentatively TRBD1 (5 bases). CDR3 length: 15 residues. The V gene lost 5 bases and the J gene lost 2 bases, with 13 bases spanning the gap. CDR1 and CDR2 from the germline V gene are MNHNY and SVGAGI (reference sequence). The chain's CDR3 is CASSKTGGGNQPQHF. Written as DNA, the CDR3 is TGTGCCAGCAGTAAGACGGGGGGAGGCAATCAGCCCCAGCATTTT.

This sequence joins TRBV5-1 and TRBJ2-7; a possible D gene is TRBD1 (5 bases). This CDR3 is 14 amino acids long. Trimming took 0 bases from V and 4 from J, leaving 11 bases between them. The germline CDR1 and CDR2 sequences are SGHRS and YFSETQ. The CDR3 spells CASSLDRSPYEQYF. CDR3 sequence (DNA): TGCGCCAGCAGCTTGGACAGGTCCCCTTACGAGCAGTACTTC. The entire variable domain, with the rest obtained from reference TRBV5-1 and TRBJ2-7, is as follows: KAGVTQTPRYLIKTRGQQVTLSCSPISGHRSVSWYQQTPGQGLQFLFEYFSETQRNKGNFPGRFSGRQFSNSRSEMNVSTLELGDSALYLCASSLDRSPYEQYFGPGTRLTVT.

By proportion, this clone is medium-sized. V is TRBV5-8 and J is TRBJ2-1; D perhaps matches TRBD2 (7 bases). The CDR3 spans 16 residues. Germline-derived CDR1 and CDR2 are SGHTS and YDEGEE. The V end was cut by 2 bases, the J end by 1 base, with 13 bases between. The CDR3 is CASSFRGAGSYNEQFF. The CDR3, as DNA: TGTGCCAGCAGCTTCCGGGGGGCCGGATCCTACAATGAGCAGTTCTTC. The variable domain in full, completed from reference TRBV5-8 and TRBJ2-1, reads EAGVTQSPTHLIKTRGQQATLRCSPISGHTSVYWYQQALGLGLQFLLWYDEGEERNRGNFPPRFSGRQFPNYSSELNVNALELEDSALYLCASSFRGAGSYNEQFFGPGTRLTVL.

The chain carries TRBV29-1 and TRBJ1-1; no clear D gene. V dropped 0 bases and J dropped 1 base, with 6 bases sitting between them. Germline values: CDR1 SQVTM, CDR2 ANQGSEA. The CDR3 consists of 13 residues. CDR3 region: CSVEDWPNTEAFF. The CDR3 region has the DNA TGCAGCGTTGAAGATTGGCCGAACACTGAAGCTTTCTTT. Full variable domain (remainder filled in from reference TRBV29-1 and TRBJ1-1): SAVISQKPSRDICQRGTSLTIQCQVDSQVTMMFWYRQQPGQSLTLIATANQGSEATYESGFVIDKFPISRPNLTFSTLTVSNMSPEDSSIYLCSVEDWPNTEAFFGQGTRLTVV.